This entry lists 9 T cell receptor beta chains sequenced from one sample in a study of T cell responses to AZD1222 COVID-19 vaccine. Method: immunoSEQ multiplex PCR; TCRdb's copy keeps in-frame clones and lacks some. The data contain about 180,000 clones, approximately 95% of them seen just once; the ten biggest clones take up around 0.93%. The source was peripheral blood, collected 28 days after the second dose of the MenACWY control vaccine. These receptors were collected from an adult who received the MenACWY meningococcal vaccine as a control.

There are a few counts of this clone. The rearrangement joins TRBV5-1 to TRBJ2-7; D ambiguous. Trimming cost V 2 bases and J 0 bases, with 9 bases left between them. Germline-derived CDR1 and CDR2 are SGHRS and YFSETQ. This CDR3 is 14 amino acids long. CDR3: CASSFASGSYEQYF. DNA of the CDR3: TGCGCCAGCAGCTTCGCTTCGGGCTCCTACGAGCAGTACTTC.

The V gene is TRBV5-8, the J gene TRBJ1-1; tentative D call: TRBD1 (5 bases). V was trimmed by 2 bases and J by 0 bases, leaving 17 bases between them. CDR3 length equals 17 residues. Per the germline V gene, CDR1 is SGHTS and CDR2 is YDEGEE. CDR3 region: CASSFPTQADLNTEAFF. The CDR3 DNA sequence: TGTGCCAGCAGCTTCCCCACACAGGCAGATTTGAACACTGAAGCTTTCTTT.

This chain links TRBV5-4 with TRBJ2-2, with 11 bases fitting TRBD1. CDR1 is SGHNT, CDR2 YYREEE, per germline (reference sequence). The CDR3 consists of 16 residues. V lost 0 bases and J lost 5; bases outside the gene matches: 3. The chain's CDR3 is CASSLGGTGGTGELFF. For the CDR3, the DNA is TGTGCCAGCAGCTTGGGAGGGACAGGGGGGACCGGGGAGCTGTTTTTT.

This clone was found once. This chain links TRBV2 with TRBJ2-5, with no clear D. The CDR3 sequence is 10 residues long. Germline CDR1 SNHLY, CDR2 FYNNEI. V gave up 6 bases and J gave up 5 bases, with 4 bases separating them. The CDR3 region is CASRRETQYF. CDR3 sequence (DNA): TGTGCCAGCAGGAGGGAGACCCAGTACTTC.

This clone appeared once. This chain joins TRBV3-1 (or the pseudogene TRBV3-2) and TRBJ2-7; 13 bases align to TRBD2. Germline V gives CDR1 LGHDT, CDR2 YNNKEL (reference sequence). Germline trimming cut 3 bases from V and 4 bases from J; bases unmatched to any gene: 6. This CDR3 is built from 16 residues. The CDR3 sequence: CASSQAGLAGLYEQYF. The CDR3 nucleotides read TGTGCCAGCAGCCAGGCGGGACTAGCGGGGCTTTACGAGCAGTACTTC.

The chain joins TRBV4-1 to TRBJ2-2; no definite D call. The CDR3 covers 16 residues. The germline CDR1 and CDR2 sequences are MGHRA and YSYEKL. V was cut by 0 bases and J by 0 bases, with 8 bases left in between. The CDR3, as DNA: TGCGCCAGCAGCCAAGATCACACAGCGAACACCGGGGAGCTGTTTTTT. This encodes CASSQDHTANTGELFF.

This clone occurred once. The chain joins TRBV3-1 (or the pseudogene TRBV3-2) to TRBJ1-4; the D gene is possibly TRBD1 (6 bases). CDR1 and CDR2 from the germline V gene are LGHDT and YNNKEL (reference sequence). The CDR3 extends over 18 amino acids. Trimming removed 4 bases at V and 4 bases at J, with 22 bases between. CDR3 sequence (DNA): TGTGCCAGCAGCCGCACACGGGGGCAGGATCCCTATAATGAAAAACTGTTTTTT. This codes for CASSRTRGQDPYNEKLFF.

The chain combines TRBV19 with TRBJ2-7; TRBD1 agrees at 7 bases. Trimming took 5 bases from V and 5 from J; bases not matched to a gene: 3. CDR1 and CDR2 from the germline V gene are LNHDA and SQIVND (reference sequence). CDR3 length: 12 amino acids. CDR3 residues: CASSVTGDEQYF. For the CDR3, the DNA is TGTGCCAGTAGTGTCACAGGGGACGAGCAGTACTTC. The full variable domain, its missing parts supplied by reference TRBV19 and TRBJ2-7, is DGGITQSPKYLFRKEGQNVTLSCEQNLNHDAMYWYRQDPGQGLRLIYYSQIVNDFQKGDIAEGYSVSREKKESFPLTVTSAQKNPTAFYLCASSVTGDEQYFGPGTRLTVT.

J is TRBJ1-1 and V is TRBV18, with D possibly matching TRBD1 (5 bases). The length of the CDR3 is 15 residues. Looked up from germline, CDR1 is KGHSH and CDR2 is LQKENI. Deletions cut 2 bases from V and 2 bases from J, with 12 bases between. The CDR3 DNA is TGTGCCAGCTCACCAGGAGCAGGGCTTAACACTGAAGCTTTCTTT. Protein sequence: CASSPGAGLNTEAFF.